What follows are 21 T cell receptor beta chains derived from one specimen sequenced in a study of OX40 agonist ivuxolimab in advanced cancers. Assay used: immunoSEQ multiplex PCR; TCRdb lists only in-frame clones, some missing. The table lists about 150,000 clones, approximately 90% of them singletons, with roughly 1.1% in the top ten. The source was CD4+ or CD8+ T cells sorted from blood, collected in a trial of the OX40 agonist ivuxolimab. Receptor source: an adult with an advanced solid tumor such as melanoma, head and neck, liver or kidney cancer.

The chain joins TRBV7-3 to TRBJ2-7; tentatively, D is TRBD2 (7 bases). CDR1 is SGHTA and CDR2 is FQGTGA in the germline V gene. The CDR3 extends over 13 amino acids. Between the trimmed V and J ends, which lost 5 bases and 5 bases, there was a span of 13 bases. CDR3 nucleotides: TGTGCCAGCAGCAAAAGGGGGGGCCACGAGCAGTACTTC. Amino acids: CASSKRGGHEQYF.

This clone was recorded once. This chain links TRBV28 with TRBJ2-2; D may be TRBD1 or TRBD2 (6 bases each). V shed 6 bases and J shed 5 bases, with 13 bases lying between them. This CDR3 spans 14 amino acids. Looked up from germline, CDR1 is MDHEN and CDR2 is SYDVKM. CDR3 sequence (DNA): TGTGCCAGCAGAGTGGGGGGCGGTACCGGGGAGCTGTTTTTT. This sequence encodes CASRVGGGTGELFF.

V gene TRBV6-1 combines with J gene TRBJ2-7; D not resolved. There are 13 residues in the CDR3. The V gene's germline CDR1 is MNHNS and CDR2 SASEGT. Trimming shortened V by 6 bases and J by 2 bases, and 11 bases separated the two germline ends. The CDR3 sequence is CASSYVTAYEQYF. The DNA for the CDR3 is TGTGCCAGCAGCTACGTAACAGCCTACGAGCAGTACTTC.

The CDR3 bases are TGTGCCTGGAGTAGGTGGGGCAGGGAAAAATCGTCTGGAAACACCATATATTTT. Translation gives CAWSRWGREKSSGNTIYF. The chain has TRBV30 and TRBJ1-3, with D perhaps matching TRBD1 (5 bases). Per germline, CDR1 GTSNPN and CDR2 SVGIG (reference sequence). This CDR3 has 18 residues. V was pared by 2 bases and J by 1 base, with 21 bases between.

The rearrangement joins TRBV18 to TRBJ1-3; D is undetermined. The V end lost 6 bases, the J end lost 4 bases, and 13 bases lay between the germline ends. This CDR3 has 14 amino acids. Per the germline V gene, CDR1 is KGHSH and CDR2 is LQKENI. CDR3 loop: CASSQRARGNTIYF. The CDR3 nucleotides are TGTGCCAGCTCCCAGCGGGCGCGAGGAAACACCATATATTTT.

The chain couples TRBV18 to TRBJ2-3, with 14 positions matching TRBD2. Trimming at V came to 3 bases and at J to 3 bases, leaving 8 bases not matched to a gene. CDR3 size: 18 residues. CDR1 KGHSH and CDR2 LQKENI come from the germline V gene. CDR3: CASSPPGTSGSGTDTQYF. The DNA of the CDR3 is TGTGCCAGCTCACCCCCGGGGACTAGCGGGAGTGGTACAGATACGCAGTATTTT.

This chain connects TRBV18 to TRBJ2-3; 8 bases align to TRBD2. This CDR3 is built from 18 residues. Germline loops: CDR1 KGHSH, CDR2 LQKENI. Trimming at V came to 4 bases and at J to 4 bases, leaving 16 bases not matched to a gene. CDR3 coding DNA: TGTGCCAGCTCACTTACCAGTACCCAGCGGGAGATCGCAGATACGCAGTATTTT. Translated: CASSLTSTQREIADTQYF.

This rearrangement joins TRBV2 to TRBJ1-3, with D perhaps TRBD1 (6 bases). V lost 6 bases to trimming and J lost 1 base, with 7 bases between them. This CDR3 has 13 residues. Germline V gene sequence: CDR1 SNHLY, CDR2 FYNNEI. Written as DNA, the CDR3 is TGTGCCAGCAGGGGGACATCTGGAAACACCATATATTTT. It encodes CASRGTSGNTIYF.

This clone was counted a single time. The rearrangement uses TRBV9 and TRBJ2-4, with 8 positions matching TRBD1. V was clipped by 0 bases and J by 3 bases; unmatched bases: 5. The CDR3 runs 16 residues. Germline V gene sequence: CDR1 SGDLS, CDR2 YYNGEE. CDR3 in amino acids: CASSVDDRGYKNIQYF. The CDR3 coding sequence is TGTGCCAGCAGCGTAGACGACAGGGGTTACAAAAACATTCAGTACTTC.

The J gene is TRBJ1-1, the V gene TRBV6-5; D ambiguous. The CDR3 is 15 residues long. Trimming shortened V by 2 bases and J by 1 base, and 11 bases separated the two germline ends. Germline values: CDR1 MNHEY, CDR2 SVGAGI. CDR3 loop: CASSYLPAGNTEAFF. The CDR3 nucleotides read TGTGCCAGCAGTTACCTGCCCGCAGGGAACACTGAAGCTTTCTTT.

This chain links TRBV6-1 with TRBJ1-1, with 9 positions matching TRBD1. V lost 5 bases to trimming and J lost 4 bases; unmatched junction nucleotides: 2. CDR1 and CDR2 (germline): MNHNS, SASEGT. The CDR3 loop spans 13 amino acids. This chain's CDR3 is CASSTTGGTEAFF. CDR3 bases: TGTGCCAGCAGTACGACAGGGGGCACTGAAGCTTTCTTT.

This chain connects TRBV19 to TRBJ2-1, with 9 positions matching TRBD1. The germline CDR1 and CDR2 sequences are LNHDA and SQIVND (reference sequence). The CDR3 length is 13 residues. Germline trimming cut 8 bases from V and 2 bases from J; bases unmatched to any gene: 1. CDR3 in DNA: TGTGCCAGTCGGACAGGGGCCTACAATGAGCAGTTCTTC. Translation gives CASRTGAYNEQFF.

DNA for the CDR3: TGTGCCAGCAGCGTGAGCCGTTTCGACAATGAGCAGTTCTTC. It encodes CASSVSRFDNEQFF. This chain joins TRBV9 and TRBJ2-1, with unresolved D. CDR3 length: 14 amino acids. Germline-derived CDR1 and CDR2 are SGDLS and YYNGEE. Trimming removed 2 bases at V and 5 bases at J, with 11 bases between.

The V and J genes are TRBV9 and TRBJ2-2; D uncertain. The CDR3 runs 13 residues. Trimming cost V 0 bases and J 7 bases, with 7 bases left between them. In germline, CDR1 is SGDLS, CDR2 YYNGEE. CDR3 in DNA: TGTGCCAGCAGCGTAGACGCTTACGGGGAGCTGTTTTTT. This translates into CASSVDAYGELFF.

The chain joins TRBV7-8 to TRBJ1-5; D unclear. The CDR3 runs to 15 residues. V was clipped by 1 base and J by 0 bases, with 7 bases between them. Germline-derived CDR1 and CDR2 are SGHVS and FQNEAQ. In nucleotides, the CDR3 is TGTGCCAGCAGCTTAGTAAAGGCTAGCAATCAGCCCCAGCATTTT. This encodes CASSLVKASNQPQHF. Full variable domain (rest looked up from reference TRBV7-8 and TRBJ1-5): GAGVSQSPRYKVAKRGQDVALRCDPISGHVSLFWYQQALGQGPEFLTYFQNEAQLDKSGLPSDRFFAERPEGSVSTLKIQRTQQEDSAVYLCASSLVKASNQPQHFGDGTRLSIL.

This rearrangement joins TRBV7-6 to TRBJ2-1, with 8 bases aligning to TRBD2. Trimming removed 5 bases from V and 15 bases from J; junction bases left unmatched: 12. The CDR3 extends over 13 amino acids. Germline V CDR1 and CDR2: SGHVS, FNYEAQ. Written as DNA, the CDR3 is TGTGCCAGCAGCAAACGGGCCGGGAGGGCCCCGTTCTTC. It is translated as CASSKRAGRAPFF.

In the case of this clone: Distinct nucleotide sequences in the sample also encode this CDR3. V and J are TRBV5-4 and TRBJ1-6; D is possibly TRBD1 (6 bases). V was cut by 0 bases and J by 7 bases, with 8 bases left in between. This CDR3 contains 14 residues. The germline gives CDR1 SGHNT, CDR2 YYREEE (reference sequence). CDR3 loop: CASSLEGGNSPLHF. DNA for the CDR3: TGTGCCAGCAGCTTGGAGGGGGGAAATTCACCCCTCCACTTT.

The V gene is TRBV15, the J gene TRBJ2-2, with D possibly being TRBD1 or TRBD2 (5 bases each). The V gene's germline CDR1 is LNHNV and CDR2 YYDKDF (reference sequence). The V gene lost 1 base and the J gene lost 4 bases, with 10 bases spanning the gap. The CDR3 has 15 residues. DNA for the CDR3: TGTGCCACCAGCAGAGGAGGGACCCTCACCGGGGAGCTGTTTTTT. Amino acid sequence: CATSRGGTLTGELFF.

V is TRBV5-1 and J is TRBJ2-5; D is ambiguous. The DNA end is more similar to TRBJ2-7, so the J call may be wrong. The CDR3 has 12 amino acids. Germline CDR1 reads SGHRS; CDR2 reads YFSETQ. DNA for the CDR3: TGCGCCAGCAGCTCTAGTGAGTCCGAGCAGTACTTC. Translating gives CASSSSESEQYF.

This clone was seen just once. The chain couples TRBV7-8 to TRBJ1-5; no clear D gene. This CDR3 has 12 amino acids. CDR1 is SGHVS, CDR2 FQNEAQ, per germline. The V and J ends lost 4 bases and 6 bases respectively, with 7 bases between them. The CDR3: CASSYVSQPQHF. Written as DNA, the CDR3 is TGTGCCAGCAGCTATGTTAGTCAGCCCCAGCATTTT.

The rearrangement links TRBV5-1 to TRBJ2-2; 8 bases map to TRBD1. Per the germline V gene, CDR1 is SGHRS and CDR2 is YFSETQ. The CDR3 extends over 15 amino acids. The V and J ends lost 3 bases and 2 bases, in that order; junction bases with no gene match: 3. The DNA for the CDR3 is TGCGCCAGCAGCTGGGGGACAGGTAACACCGGGGAGCTGTTTTTT. Protein sequence: CASSWGTGNTGELFF.